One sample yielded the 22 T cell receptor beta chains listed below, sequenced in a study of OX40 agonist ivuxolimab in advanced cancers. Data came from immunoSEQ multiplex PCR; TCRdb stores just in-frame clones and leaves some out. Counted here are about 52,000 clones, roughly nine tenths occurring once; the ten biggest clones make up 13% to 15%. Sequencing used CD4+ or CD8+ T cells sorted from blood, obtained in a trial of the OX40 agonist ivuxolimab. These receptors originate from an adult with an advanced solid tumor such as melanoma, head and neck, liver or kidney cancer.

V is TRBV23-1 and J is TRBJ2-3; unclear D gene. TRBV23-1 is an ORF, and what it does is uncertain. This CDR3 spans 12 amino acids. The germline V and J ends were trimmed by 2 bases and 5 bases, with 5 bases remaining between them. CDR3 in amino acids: CASSQERDTQYF. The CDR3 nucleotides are TGCGCCAGCAGTCAAGAGAGAGATACGCAGTATTTT.

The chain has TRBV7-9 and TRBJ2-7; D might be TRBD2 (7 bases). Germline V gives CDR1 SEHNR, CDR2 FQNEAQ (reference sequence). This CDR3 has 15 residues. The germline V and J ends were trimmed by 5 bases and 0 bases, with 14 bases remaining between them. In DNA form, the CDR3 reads TGTGCCAGCAGCGCCCCGGGGGGCCCCTCCTACGAGCAGTACTTC. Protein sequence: CASSAPGGPSYEQYF.

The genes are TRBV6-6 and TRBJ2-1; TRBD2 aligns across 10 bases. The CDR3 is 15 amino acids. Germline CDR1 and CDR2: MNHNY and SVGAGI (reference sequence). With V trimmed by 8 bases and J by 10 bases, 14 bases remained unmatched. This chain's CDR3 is CASSPSGGILTEQFF. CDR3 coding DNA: TGTGCCAGCTCCCCTAGCGGGGGAATACTCACGGAGCAGTTCTTC.

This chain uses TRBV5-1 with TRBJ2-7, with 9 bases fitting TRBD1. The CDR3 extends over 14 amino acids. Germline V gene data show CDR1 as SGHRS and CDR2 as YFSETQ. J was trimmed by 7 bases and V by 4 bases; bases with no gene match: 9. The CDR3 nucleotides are TGCGCCAGCAGCGGAGGACAGGGGATGTCAGAGCAGTACTTC. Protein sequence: CASSGGQGMSEQYF.

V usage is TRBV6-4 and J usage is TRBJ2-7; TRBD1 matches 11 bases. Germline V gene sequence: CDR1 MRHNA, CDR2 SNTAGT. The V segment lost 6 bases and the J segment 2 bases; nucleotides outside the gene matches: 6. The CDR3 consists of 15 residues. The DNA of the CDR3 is TGTGCCAGCAGGACTGAGGGACAGGGGGCCTACGAGCAGTACTTC. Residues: CASRTEGQGAYEQYF.

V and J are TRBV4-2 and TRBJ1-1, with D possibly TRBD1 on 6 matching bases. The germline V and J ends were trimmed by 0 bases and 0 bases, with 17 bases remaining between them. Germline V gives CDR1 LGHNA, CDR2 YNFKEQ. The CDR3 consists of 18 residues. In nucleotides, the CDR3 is TGTGCCAGCAGCCAAGAAGGGACATCTAGGGGAATGAACACTGAAGCTTTCTTT. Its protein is CASSQEGTSRGMNTEAFF.

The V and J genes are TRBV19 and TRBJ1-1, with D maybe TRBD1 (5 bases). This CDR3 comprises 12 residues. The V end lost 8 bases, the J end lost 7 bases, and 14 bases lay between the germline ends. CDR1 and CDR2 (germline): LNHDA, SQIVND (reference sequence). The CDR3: CASVGGRVEAFF. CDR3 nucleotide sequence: TGTGCCAGTGTGGGGGGGAGAGTTGAAGCTTTCTTT.

CDR3 bases: TGTGCCAGCAGTATGACGAACACTGAAGCTTTCTTT. Translated, it gives CASSMTNTEAFF. The V and J genes are TRBV6-5 and TRBJ1-1; D unclear. The CDR3 is 12 amino acids. V shed 5 bases and J shed 1 base, with 5 bases lying between them. The germline V gene has CDR1 MNHEY and CDR2 SVGAGI.

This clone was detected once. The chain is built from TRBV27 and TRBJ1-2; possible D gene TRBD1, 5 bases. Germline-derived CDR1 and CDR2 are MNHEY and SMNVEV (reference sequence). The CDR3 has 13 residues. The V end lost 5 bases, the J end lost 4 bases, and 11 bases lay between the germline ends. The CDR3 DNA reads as TGTGCCAGCAGTCGGGACGGCGGCTATGGCTACACCTTC. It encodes CASSRDGGYGYTF.

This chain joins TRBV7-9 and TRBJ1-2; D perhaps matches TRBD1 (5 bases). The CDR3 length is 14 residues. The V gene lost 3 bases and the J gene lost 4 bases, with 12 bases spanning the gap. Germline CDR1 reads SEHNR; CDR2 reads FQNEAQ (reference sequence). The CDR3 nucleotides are TGTGCCAGCAGCTTTGGGGACTCCATCTATGGCTACACCTTC. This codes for CASSFGDSIYGYTF.

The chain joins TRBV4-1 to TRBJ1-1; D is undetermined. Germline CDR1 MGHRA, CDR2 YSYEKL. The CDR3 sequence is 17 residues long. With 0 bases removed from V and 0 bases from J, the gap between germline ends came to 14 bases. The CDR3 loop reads CASSQDLFRAVNTEAFF. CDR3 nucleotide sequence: TGCGCCAGCAGCCAAGATCTCTTTCGAGCGGTGAACACTGAAGCTTTCTTT.

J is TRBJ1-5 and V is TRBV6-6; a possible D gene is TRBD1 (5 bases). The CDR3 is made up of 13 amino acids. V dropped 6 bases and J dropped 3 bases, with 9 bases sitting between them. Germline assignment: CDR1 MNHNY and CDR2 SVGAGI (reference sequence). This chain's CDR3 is CASRSGINQPQHF. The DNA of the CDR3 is TGTGCCAGCAGGTCAGGGATCAATCAGCCCCAGCATTTT.

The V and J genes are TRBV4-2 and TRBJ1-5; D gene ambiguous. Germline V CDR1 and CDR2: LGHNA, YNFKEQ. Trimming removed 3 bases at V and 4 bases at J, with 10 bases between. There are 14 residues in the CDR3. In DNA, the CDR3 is TGTGCCAGCAGCCAGTTAGAGGAGAATCAGCCCCAGCATTTT. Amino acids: CASSQLEENQPQHF.

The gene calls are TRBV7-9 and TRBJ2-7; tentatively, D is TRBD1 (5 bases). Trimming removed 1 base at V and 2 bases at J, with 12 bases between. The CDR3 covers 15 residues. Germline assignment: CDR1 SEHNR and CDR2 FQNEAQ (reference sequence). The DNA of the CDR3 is TGTGCCAGCAGCTTAGATACGACAGACACCTACGAGCAGTACTTC. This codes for CASSLDTTDTYEQYF.

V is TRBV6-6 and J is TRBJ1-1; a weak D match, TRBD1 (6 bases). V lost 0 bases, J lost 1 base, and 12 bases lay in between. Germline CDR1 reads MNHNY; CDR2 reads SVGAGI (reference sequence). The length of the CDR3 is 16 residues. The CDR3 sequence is CASSYSWGTPNTEAFF. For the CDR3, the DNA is TGTGCCAGCAGTTACTCTTGGGGGACACCGAACACTGAAGCTTTCTTT.

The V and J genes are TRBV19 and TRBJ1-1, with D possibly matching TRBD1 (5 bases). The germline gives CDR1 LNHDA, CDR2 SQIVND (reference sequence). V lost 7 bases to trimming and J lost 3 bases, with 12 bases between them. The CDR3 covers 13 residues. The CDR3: CASTSAGHTEAFF. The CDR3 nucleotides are TGTGCCAGTACCTCCGCGGGACACACTGAAGCTTTCTTT.

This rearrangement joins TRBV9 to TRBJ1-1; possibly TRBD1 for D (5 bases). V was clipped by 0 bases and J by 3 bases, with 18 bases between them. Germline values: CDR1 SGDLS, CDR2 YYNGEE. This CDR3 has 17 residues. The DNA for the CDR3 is TGTGCCAGCAGCGTAGCTTTAAACCCGGGGGGAGACACTGAAGCTTTCTTT. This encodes CASSVALNPGGDTEAFF.

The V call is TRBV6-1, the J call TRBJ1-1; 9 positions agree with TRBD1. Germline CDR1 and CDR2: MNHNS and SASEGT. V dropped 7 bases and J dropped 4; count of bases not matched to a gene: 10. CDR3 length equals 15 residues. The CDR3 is CASTSGTGIVTEAFF. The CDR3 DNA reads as TGTGCCAGCACCTCCGGGACAGGGATAGTCACTGAAGCTTTCTTT.

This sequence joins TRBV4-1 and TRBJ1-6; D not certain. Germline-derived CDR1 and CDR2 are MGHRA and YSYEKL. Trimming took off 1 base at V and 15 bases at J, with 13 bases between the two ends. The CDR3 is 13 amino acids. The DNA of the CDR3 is TGCGCCAGCAGCCAAGGGATGGGTTCTTACCTCCACTTT. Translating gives CASSQGMGSYLHF.

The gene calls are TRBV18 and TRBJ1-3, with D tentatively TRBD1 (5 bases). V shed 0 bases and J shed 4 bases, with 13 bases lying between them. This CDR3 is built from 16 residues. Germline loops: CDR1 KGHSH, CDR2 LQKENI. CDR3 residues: CASSPPGVGIGNTIYF. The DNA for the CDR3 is TGTGCCAGCTCACCACCAGGGGTTGGGATCGGAAACACCATATATTTT. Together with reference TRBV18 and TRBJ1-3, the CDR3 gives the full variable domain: NAGVMQNPRHLVRRRGQEARLRCSPMKGHSHVYWYRQLPEEGLKFMVYLQKENIIDESGMPKERFSAEFPKEGPSILRIQQVVRGDSAAYFCASSPPGVGIGNTIYFGEGSWLTVV.

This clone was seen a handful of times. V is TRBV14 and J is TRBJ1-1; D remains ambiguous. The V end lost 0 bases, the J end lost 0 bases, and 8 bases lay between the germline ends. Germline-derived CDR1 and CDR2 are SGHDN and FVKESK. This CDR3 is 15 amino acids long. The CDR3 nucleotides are TGTGCCAGCAGCCAAGAGGGCAGCTTGAACACTGAAGCTTTCTTT. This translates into CASSQEGSLNTEAFF.

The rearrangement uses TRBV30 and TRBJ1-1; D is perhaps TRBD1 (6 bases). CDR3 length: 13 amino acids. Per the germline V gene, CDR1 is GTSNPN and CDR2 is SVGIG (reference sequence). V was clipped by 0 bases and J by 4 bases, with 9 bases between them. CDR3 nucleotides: TGTGCCTGGAGTGTAGGGGGTGGCACTGAAGCTTTCTTT. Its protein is CAWSVGGGTEAFF.